Listed here are 21 T cell receptor beta chains from one sample, sequenced in a study of blood T cell repertoires in COVID-19. Here immunoSEQ multiplex PCR was the method, and the copy in TCRdb shows in-frame clones only, minus some. The repertoire holds about 280,000 clones, with around nine tenths as singletons. The specimen was peripheral blood. The receptor source for this set is a woman in her 70s with COVID-19, enrolled during active disease.

The chain carries TRBV6-1 and TRBJ1-1, with a weak D call TRBD1 (5 bases). V was clipped by 3 bases and J by 3 bases, with 11 bases between them. The germline V gene has CDR1 MNHNS and CDR2 SASEGT. The CDR3 length is 14 residues. The CDR3 loop is CASSDFRGDTEAFF. The DNA for the CDR3 is TGTGCCAGCAGTGATTTTAGGGGTGACACTGAAGCTTTCTTT.

This clone was observed once. The chain has TRBV19 and TRBJ1-1, with a tentative D call TRBD1 (5 bases). Deletions cut 0 bases from V and 0 bases from J, with 11 bases between. Germline V gives CDR1 LNHDA, CDR2 SQIVND (reference sequence). This CDR3 is 16 amino acids long. CDR3 region: CASSIDRTGLNTEAFF. The CDR3 bases are TGTGCCAGTAGTATAGATCGAACAGGCCTGAACACTGAAGCTTTCTTT.

In its sample, this clone was seen once. V gene TRBV7-9 combines with J gene TRBJ2-2, with a tentative D call TRBD2 (6 bases). V lost 5 bases, J lost 3 bases, and 16 bases lay in between. The germline V gene encodes CDR1 SEHNR and CDR2 FQNEAQ (reference sequence). The CDR3 length is 16 residues. CDR3 coding DNA: TGTGCCAGCAGCCCCCACCGGGACTCCGACACCGGGGAGCTGTTTTTT. Its translation: CASSPHRDSDTGELFF.

This rearrangement joins TRBV30 to TRBJ2-7; 7 bases map to TRBD1. The V gene end was trimmed by 6 bases and the J gene end by 1 base; junction bases not matched to a gene: 9. The CDR3 sequence is 14 residues long. CDR1 and CDR2 (germline): GTSNPN, SVGIG (reference sequence). The DNA for the CDR3 is TGTGCCTGCTCTGGGACAGATATATCCTACGAGCAGTACTTC. Protein product: CACSGTDISYEQYF.

The chain joins TRBV6-5 to TRBJ1-2; weak D call: TRBD1 (6 bases). CDR1 and CDR2 (germline): MNHEY, SVGAGI. The V end was cut by 6 bases, the J end by 5 bases, with 19 bases between. The CDR3 runs to 15 residues. CDR3: CASSRTVLNLYGYTF. CDR3 nucleotides: TGTGCCAGCAGCCGGACAGTACTCAACCTATATGGCTACACCTTC.

This clone was counted a single time. The V call is TRBV6-5, the J call TRBJ2-3; no clear D gene. Germline loops: CDR1 MNHEY, CDR2 SVGAGI. Trimming removed 7 bases at V and 1 base at J, with 9 bases between. The CDR3 consists of 13 residues. Written as DNA, the CDR3 is TGTGCCAGCACCCTGACTGGCACAGATACGCAGTATTTT. Its translation: CASTLTGTDTQYF.

The chain links TRBV7-2 to TRBJ2-7; the D gene is possibly TRBD2 (7 bases). Germline V gene sequence: CDR1 SGHTA, CDR2 FQGNSA. The ends were cut back, 1 base at V and 6 bases at J, with 13 bases in the middle. The CDR3 runs 14 residues. The CDR3 coding sequence is TGTGCCAGCAGCTTAGTGTTACGGGGGGCCGAGCAGTACTTC. This sequence encodes CASSLVLRGAEQYF.

V is TRBV9 and J is TRBJ2-3, with 11 nucleotides matching TRBD2. The CDR3 totals 16 residues. Germline CDR1 and CDR2: SGDLS and YYNGEE. V was clipped by 4 bases and J by 2 bases; unmatched bases: 6. Here the CDR3 DNA reads TGTGCCAGCAGCATTTCTAGCGGGGGGCCCACAGATACGCAGTATTTT. This translates into CASSISSGGPTDTQYF.

This clone was observed once. The gene calls are TRBV6-5 and TRBJ1-4; D possibly corresponds to TRBD1 (6 bases). The CDR3 runs to 15 residues. The V gene lost 0 bases and the J gene lost 8 bases, with 13 bases spanning the gap. The germline V gene has CDR1 MNHEY and CDR2 SVGAGI. CDR3 DNA: TGTGCCAGCAGTTACTCGGGGGCGTCGGCGGAAAAACTGTTTTTT. It encodes CASSYSGASAEKLFF.

The chain combines TRBV5-1 with TRBJ1-1, with 8 bases matching TRBD1. V shed 2 bases and J 4 bases; nucleotides not matched to a gene: 10. The germline V gene encodes CDR1 SGHRS and CDR2 YFSETQ. This CDR3 is built from 16 residues. CDR3 region: CASSFQTLQGGTEAFF. The CDR3 DNA sequence: TGCGCCAGCAGCTTTCAAACTCTACAGGGGGGCACTGAAGCTTTCTTT.

Only a few counts were recorded for this clone. V gene TRBV18 combines with J gene TRBJ1-1; 8 bases line up with TRBD1. The CDR3 spans 14 residues. The V and J ends lost 1 base and 8 bases, in that order; junction bases with no gene match: 6. CDR1 and CDR2 (germline): KGHSH, LQKENI. Here the CDR3 DNA reads TGTGCCAGCTCACCACTAAGGCAGGGGGCCGAAGCTTTCTTT. Translating gives CASSPLRQGAEAFF.

The CDR3 sequence is CASSGTGDGYTF. The CDR3 DNA reads as TGTGCCAGCAGTGGGACAGGGGATGGCTACACCTTC. J is TRBJ1-2 and V is TRBV9, with 10 bases that match TRBD1. Trimming took 5 bases from V and 6 from J; bases not matched to a gene: 1. Germline V gene lookup returns CDR1 SGDLS and CDR2 YYNGEE. CDR3 size: 12 residues.

The chain recombines TRBV5-1 with TRBJ1-3; D uncertain. V dropped 0 bases and J dropped 0 bases, with 7 bases sitting between them. The CDR3 consists of 15 residues. The germline CDR1 and CDR2 sequences are SGHRS and YFSETQ. The CDR3 here is CASSLGAVSGNTIYF. The CDR3 DNA reads TGCGCCAGCAGCTTGGGGGCAGTCTCTGGAAACACCATATATTTT.

This clone was seen once. The chain couples TRBV24-1 to TRBJ2-7, with D unresolved. The CDR3 runs 11 residues. V shed 3 bases and J shed 4 bases, with 3 bases lying between them. Germline assignment: CDR1 KGHDR and CDR2 SFDVKD. The CDR3 loop is CATSDQYEQYF. The CDR3, as DNA: TGTGCCACCAGTGATCAGTACGAGCAGTACTTC.

The chain combines TRBV11-2 with TRBJ1-6, with D unresolved. This CDR3 is built from 14 residues. Germline V gene lookup returns CDR1 SGHAT and CDR2 FQNNGV. The V gene lost 1 base and the J gene lost 4 bases, with 5 bases spanning the gap. The CDR3 reads CASSLGRYNSPLHF. CDR3 nucleotide sequence: TGTGCCAGCAGCTTAGGGCGGTATAATTCACCCCTCCACTTT.

This clone was picked up one time. This sequence joins TRBV29-1 and TRBJ1-3; no clear D gene. V dropped 4 bases and J dropped 4 bases, with 11 bases sitting between them. This CDR3 spans 13 amino acids. Germline V gives CDR1 SQVTM, CDR2 ANQGSEA. CDR3 sequence (DNA): TGCAGCGTTGCGGAGACTATCGGAAACACCATATATTTT. Its translation: CSVAETIGNTIYF.

The chain employs TRBV5-1 and TRBJ1-4; 7 nucleotides align to TRBD1. The trim removed 4 bases at V and 4 bases at J, leaving 7 bases unmatched. The germline V gene encodes CDR1 SGHRS and CDR2 YFSETQ. The CDR3 has 15 amino acids. The CDR3 DNA reads as TGCGCCAGCAGCACCGGGACAGAGATTAATGAAAAACTGTTTTTT. Protein product: CASSTGTEINEKLFF.

This chain connects TRBV11-3 to TRBJ1-1, with unresolved D. Germline CDR1 is SGHNT and CDR2 is YENEEA. Trimming removed 4 bases at V and 1 base at J, with 4 bases between. CDR3 size: 12 residues. The CDR3 sequence: CASSSQNTEAFF. The CDR3 nucleotides are TGTGCCAGCAGCTCCCAGAACACTGAAGCTTTCTTT.

The chain couples TRBV5-4 to TRBJ2-2; a possible D gene is TRBD2 (6 bases). Germline values: CDR1 SGHNT, CDR2 YYREEE (reference sequence). Trimming left V 4 bases short and J 9 bases short, with 13 bases between. This CDR3 contains 13 residues. The CDR3 DNA reads TGTGCCAGCAGCCCCGGGGACTCACGGGAGCTGTTTTTT. Translated: CASSPGDSRELFF.

About this clone itself: The sample has other DNA sequences that encode this CDR3 too. The chain has TRBV7-2 and TRBJ2-1; maybe TRBD2 (5 bases). The V and J ends lost 0 bases and 2 bases respectively, with 8 bases between them. The CDR3 covers 15 residues. Germline CDR1 SGHTA, CDR2 FQGNSA. This chain's CDR3 is CASSLASGPYNEQFF. DNA for the CDR3: TGTGCCAGCAGCTTAGCGAGCGGACCCTACAATGAGCAGTTCTTC.

The chain carries TRBV3-1 (or the pseudogene TRBV3-2) and TRBJ2-5, with TRBD1 as a possible D gene (6 bases). This CDR3 has 17 amino acids. Germline V gives CDR1 LGHDT, CDR2 YNNKEL (reference sequence). V gave up 1 base and J gave up 1 base, with 16 bases separating them. CDR3 DNA sequence: TGTGCCAGCAGCCAAGGGATCACAGGGAATTGCCAAGAGACCCAGTACTTC. As protein: CASSQGITGNCQETQYF.